This TCR beta chain was captured in a study of OX40 agonist ivuxolimab in advanced cancers. Measured with immunoSEQ multiplex PCR; TCRdb has only the in-frame clones, and not every one. This table has about 120,000 clones, approximately 92% appearing once. This clone was found once. The V gene end was trimmed by 5 bases and the J gene end by 5 bases; junction bases not matched to a gene: 3. The length of the CDR3 is 13 residues. In germline, CDR1 is SGHTA, CDR2 FQGNSA. The origin of this receptor is an adult with an advanced solid tumor such as melanoma, head and neck, liver or kidney cancer. V is TRBV7-2 and J is TRBJ2-1; TRBD1 agrees at 7 bases. Here the sequenced sample was CD4+ or CD8+ T cells sorted from blood, taken in a trial of the OX40 agonist ivuxolimab. This CDR3 reads CASSPQGDNEQFF. The CDR3 nucleotides are TGTGCCAGCAGCCCGCAGGGGGACAATGAGCAGTTCTTC.